A selection of T cell receptor beta chains follows, all from one sample in a study of T cells in Graves' hyperthyroidism and ophthalmopathy. TCRdb re-derived calls from the multiplex PCR reads in MiXCR, one entry per CDR3 protein. The sample consists of under 250,000 distinct CDR3 sequences, 17% of them appearing once. Sequencing was performed on blood. The receptors were sampled from a man in his forties or fifties with Graves' hyperthyroidism. Both conserved end residues are part of each CDR3. The D gene is left open where the match is weak. Size is stated for part of the rows, as once, few or many counts, or as a class when the clone is expanded.

j_call,clone_size,v_call,d_call,cdr3_aa,cdr3_nt
TRBJ1-2,many,TRBV30,-,CAWRRGRAGYGYTF,TGTGCCTGGAGGAGGGGCAGGGCGGGCTATGGCTACACCTTC
TRBJ2-7,few,TRBV30,TRBD1,CAWSVPGTGGYEQYF,TGTGCCTGGAGTGTACCCGGGACAGGGGGCTACGAGCAGTACTTC
TRBJ2-1,-,TRBV7-2,TRBD2,CASSYWTSGRRLRNEQFF,TGTGCCAGCAGCTATTGGACTAGCGGGAGGAGGTTAAGGAATGAGCAGTTCTTC
TRBJ2-1,-,TRBV20-1,-,CSARDSLPYNEQFF,TGCAGTGCTAGAGATTCACTCCCCTACAATGAGCAGTTCTTC
TRBJ1-2,-,TRBV20-1,-,CSASEGMNYGHTF,TGCAGTGCTAGTGAGGGAATGAACTATGGCCACACCTTC
TRBJ2-1,-,TRBV9,-,CVSSGSTVSGEQFF,TGTGTCAGCAGCGGGTCGACAGTTAGCGGAGAGCAGTTCTTC
TRBJ2-1,many,TRBV11-3,TRBD2,CASSLGFGRERDEQFF,TGTGCCAGCAGCTTAGGGTTTGGGCGGGAGAGGGATGAGCAGTTCTTC
TRBJ2-1,-,TRBV19,TRBD2,CASSIGGSGTYNEQFF,TGTGCCAGTAGTATAGGTGGTAGCGGGACTTACAATGAGCAGTTCTTC
TRBJ2-7,many,TRBV28,TRBD2,CASSRRGLAGRSYEQYF,TGTGCCAGCAGTCGTCGGGGACTAGCGGGCCGCTCCTACGAGCAGTACTTT
TRBJ2-5,many,TRBV5-1,-,CASSWAFQETQYF,TGCGCCAGCAGCTGGGCCTTCCAAGAGACCCAGTACTTC
TRBJ2-7,-,TRBV28,TRBD1,CASITGTGGYEQYF,TGTGCCAGCATCACCGGGACAGGGGGCTACGAGCAGTACTTC
TRBJ2-2,many,TRBV12-3/TRBV12-4,-,CASRPGAGGTGELFF,TGTGCCAGCAGACCGGGCGCCGGGGGCACCGGGGAGCTGTTTTTT
TRBJ1-5,-,TRBV19,-,CASSLTGPSTYSNQPQHF,TGTGCCAGTAGTCTCACCGGGCCTAGCACATATAGCAATCAGCCCCAGCATTTT
TRBJ2-1,many,TRBV20-1,-,CSASDHVLGGHSSYNEQFF,TGCAGTGCTAGTGATCATGTCCTAGGCGGGCACAGCTCCTACAATGAGCAGTTCTTC
TRBJ1-1,many,TRBV6-2/TRBV6-3,TRBD1,CASSYLRTGGGTEAFF,TGTGCCAGCAGTTACCTCAGGACAGGGGGGGGAACTGAAGCTTTCTTT
TRBJ2-1,few,TRBV3-1,-,CASSPVSWGEQFF,TGTGCCAGCAGCCCTGTTAGTTGGGGGGAGCAGTTCTTC
TRBJ1-2,few,TRBV29-1,-,CSVDKWSLGGYTF,TGCAGCGTGGATAAATGGAGTCTCGGGGGCTACACCTTC
TRBJ1-6,-,TRBV6-1,-,CASSYGGQSNSPLHF,TGTGCCAGCAGTTATGGAGGACAGTCGAATTCACCCCTCCACTTT
TRBJ2-1,many,TRBV3-1,TRBD2,CASSQPGLLPWDEQFF,TGTGCCAGCAGTCAACCGGGACTATTACCTTGGGATGAGCAGTTCTTC
TRBJ1-4,many,TRBV29-1,-,CSVEDLGGSSTNEKLFF,TGCAGCGTTGAGGACCTAGGGGGTTCGAGTACTAATGAAAAACTGTTTTTT
TRBJ2-5,many,TRBV11-2,-,CASSLFGGRQETQYF,TGTGCCAGCAGCCTTTTCGGGGGACGCCAAGAGACCCAGTACTTC
TRBJ2-5,few,TRBV10-2,TRBD2,CASSEFSGRVRETQYF,TGCGCCAGCAGTGAGTTCAGCGGGAGGGTTCGGGAGACCCAGTACTTC
TRBJ2-7,few,TRBV3-1,-,CASNPGGPAAAFGQYF,TGTGCCAGCAACCCCGGAGGGCCAGCGGCTGCCTTCGGGCAGTACTTC
TRBJ2-1,-,TRBV18,-,CASSPQAAEETQFF,TGTGCCAGCTCACCACAGGCAGCAGAGGAGACCCAGTTCTTC
TRBJ2-1,few,TRBV10-3,-,CATRGERGEGLDNEQFF,TGTGCCACCAGAGGGGAGAGGGGGGAGGGCCTTGACAATGAGCAGTTCTTC
TRBJ2-5,many,TRBV27,-,CASSLGGRQETQYF,TGTGCCAGCAGTTTAGGAGGTCGGCAAGAGACCCAGTACTTC